One sample yielded the 2 T cell receptor beta chains listed below, sequenced in a study of CD8+ T cells in alopecia areata. Sequencing used cDNA as its template, made by extracting RNA and reverse transcribing it. Profiled with immunoSEQ multiplex PCR; TCRdb holds only in-frame clones, not every one. The sample lists about 140,000 clones, about 60% occurring once. The specimen comprised CD4+ T cells sorted from blood, sampled at week 0. All receptors derive from a human donor with alopecia areata.

This clone turned up a few times. This chain joins TRBV27 and TRBJ1-4, with a weak D call TRBD1 (5 bases). The CDR3 has 13 residues. CDR1 and CDR2 from the germline V gene are MNHEY and SMNVEV (reference sequence). Deletions cut 8 bases from V and 6 bases from J, with 13 bases between. The CDR3 coding sequence is TGTGCCAGCGGTCCAGGGCTGGATGAAAAACTGTTTTTT. Amino acid sequence: CASGPGLDEKLFF. Together with reference TRBV27 and TRBJ1-4, the CDR3 gives the full variable domain: EAQVTQNPRYLITVTGKKLTVTCSQNMNHEYMSWYRQDPGLGLRQIYYSMNVEVTDKGDVPEGYKVSRKEKRNFPLILESPSPNQTSLYFCASGPGLDEKLFFGSGTQLSVL.

The rearrangement uses TRBV14 and TRBJ2-5; 10 nucleotides agree with TRBD2. CDR1 is SGHDN and CDR2 is FVKESK in the germline V gene. The CDR3 runs 15 residues. Losses at the gene ends were 6 bases for V and 3 bases for J; bases not matched to a gene: 7. The CDR3 DNA reads as TGTGCCAGCAGTTTTCTAGCGGGGGCCGAAGAGACCCAGTACTTC. Translating it yields CASSFLAGAEETQYF. Using reference TRBV14 and TRBJ2-5 for the parts outside the CDR3, the full variable domain is EAGVTQFPSHSVIEKGQTVTLRCDPISGHDNLYWYRRVMGKEIKFLLHFVKESKQDESGMPNNRFLAERTGGTYSTLKVQPAELEDSGVYFCASSFLAGAEETQYFGPGTRLLVL.